Listed below are T cell receptor beta chains from one sample, sequenced in a study of T cell responses to AZD1222 COVID-19 vaccine. Profiled with immunoSEQ multiplex PCR; TCRdb holds only in-frame clones, not every one. The sample has 97,000 or so clones, approximately 86% seen once. Sequenced material: peripheral blood, taken on day 0 of AZD1222 vaccination. Receptor source: an adult in good health. CDR3s include the opening cysteine and the closing phenylalanine or tryptophan. D genes are given only for firm matches. Rows give clone size only sometimes, using once, few, many, or a class for an expanded clone.

size: NA; J: TRBJ2-5; V: TRBV7-9; D: TRBD2; CDR3: CASSQTSGGASGETQYF; DNA: TGTGCCAGCAGCCAAACTAGCGGGGGCGCCTCGGGAGAGACCCAGTACTTC
size: NA; J: TRBJ2-6; V: TRBV28; D: NA; CDR3: CASSFLHIGPGANVLTF; DNA: TGTGCCAGCAGTTTTCTTCATATTGGGCCCGGGGCCAACGTCCTGACTTTC
size: NA; J: TRBJ1-2; V: TRBV7-9; D: NA; CDR3: CASSFTSDSSYTF; DNA: TGTGCCAGCAGCTTTACGTCGGACAGTAGCTACACCTTC
size: NA; J: TRBJ2-6; V: TRBV9; D: TRBD1; CDR3: CASSVQGAGANVLTF; DNA: TGTGCCAGCAGCGTACAGGGGGCTGGGGCCAACGTCCTGACTTTC
size: NA; J: TRBJ1-1; V: TRBV11-3; D: TRBD1; CDR3: CASSPGQGEGNTEAFF; DNA: TGTGCCAGCAGCCCGGGACAGGGCGAAGGAAACACTGAAGCTTTCTTT
size: NA; J: TRBJ1-1; V: TRBV6-5; D: NA; CDR3: CASSYSWRNTEAFF; DNA: TGTGCCAGCAGTTACTCTTGGAGAAACACTGAAGCTTTCTTT
size: NA; J: TRBJ1-1; V: TRBV19; D: NA; CDR3: CASLPGHMNTEAFF; DNA: TGTGCCAGCTTACCAGGACACATGAACACTGAAGCTTTCTTT
size: NA; J: TRBJ2-3; V: TRBV7-9; D: TRBD2; CDR3: CASSLGGADTQYF; DNA: TGTGCCAGCAGCCTCGGGGGGGCAGATACGCAGTATTTT
size: once; J: TRBJ1-1; V: TRBV10-3; D: NA; CDR3: CAISESAGGGFEAFF; DNA: TGTGCCATCAGTGAGTCGGCAGGTGGTGGATTTGAAGCTTTCTTT
size: NA; J: TRBJ2-7; V: TRBV2; D: NA; CDR3: CASSQDLYEQYF; DNA: TGTGCCAGCAGCCAGGACCTTTACGAGCAGTACTTC
size: NA; J: TRBJ1-2; V: TRBV19; D: NA; CDR3: CASSATGSYGYTF; DNA: TGTGCCAGTAGTGCCACAGGATCCTATGGCTACACCTTC
size: NA; J: TRBJ2-1; V: TRBV24-1; D: TRBD2; CDR3: CATSDKRTSGRRDEQFF; DNA: TGTGCCACCAGTGATAAGCGGACTAGCGGGAGAAGAGATGAGCAGTTCTTC
size: NA; J: TRBJ2-7; V: TRBV6-5; D: TRBD1; CDR3: CASSKTGSSYEQYF; DNA: TGTGCCAGCAGTAAGACAGGGAGCTCCTACGAGCAGTACTTC
size: few; J: TRBJ1-5; V: TRBV7-8; D: NA; CDR3: CASSPPGQPQHF; DNA: TGTGCCAGCAGCCCCCCGGGTCAGCCCCAGCATTTT
size: NA; J: TRBJ2-7; V: TRBV5-4; D: TRBD1; CDR3: CASRSPGQGFDEQYF; DNA: TGTGCCAGCAGGTCACCGGGACAGGGGTTCGACGAGCAGTACTTC
size: NA; J: TRBJ2-7; V: TRBV6-2/TRBV6-3; D: TRBD1; CDR3: CASSEPDGTDSSYEQYF; DNA: TGTGCCAGCAGCGAACCTGACGGGACAGACAGCTCCTACGAGCAGTACTTC
size: once; J: TRBJ2-7; V: TRBV7-2; D: NA; CDR3: CASSSSGHRGPYEQYF; DNA: TGTGCCAGCAGCTCTTCAGGGCACCGTGGCCCCTACGAGCAGTACTTC
size: many; J: TRBJ1-1; V: TRBV5-4; D: NA; CDR3: CASSIGGRADTEAFF; DNA: TGTGCCAGCAGCATCGGGGGACGGGCGGACACTGAAGCTTTCTTT
size: NA; J: TRBJ1-1; V: TRBV28; D: TRBD1; CDR3: CASSRMTGMNTEAFF; DNA: TGTGCCAGCAGCAGAATGACAGGGATGAACACTGAAGCTTTCTTT
size: NA; J: TRBJ1-2; V: TRBV28; D: TRBD1; CDR3: CASSRRTGYPSGYTF; DNA: TGTGCCAGCAGTCGCCGGACAGGGTACCCTTCGGGCTACACCTTC
size: once; J: TRBJ2-7; V: TRBV2; D: NA; CDR3: CASSERSAYYEQYF; DNA: TGTGCCAGCAGTGAAAGGAGCGCCTACTACGAGCAGTACTTC
size: NA; J: TRBJ1-5; V: TRBV6-2/TRBV6-3; D: NA; CDR3: CASSQHRHQPQHF; DNA: TGTGCCAGCAGTCAGCACAGGCATCAGCCCCAGCATTTT
size: NA; J: TRBJ1-3; V: TRBV18; D: NA; CDR3: CASSPPTERGNTIYF; DNA: TGTGCCAGCTCACCACCGACGGAAAGAGGAAACACCATATATTTT
size: NA; J: TRBJ1-4; V: TRBV27; D: NA; CDR3: CASSQKGVGYNEKLFF; DNA: TGTGCCAGCAGTCAAAAGGGGGTAGGGTATAATGAAAAACTGTTTTTT
size: NA; J: TRBJ1-1; V: TRBV6-4; D: NA; CDR3: CASSPKENTEAFF; DNA: TGTGCCAGCAGCCCTAAAGAGAACACTGAAGCTTTCTTT
size: NA; J: TRBJ2-4; V: TRBV19; D: NA; CDR3: CASSMEPTGPKNIQYF; DNA: TGTGCCAGTAGTATGGAACCTACAGGGCCGAAAAACATTCAGTACTTC
size: NA; J: TRBJ2-2; V: TRBV5-1; D: NA; CDR3: CASSLMEAGELFF; DNA: TGCGCCAGCAGCTTGATGGAAGCCGGGGAGCTGTTTTTT
size: NA; J: TRBJ2-3; V: TRBV7-2; D: TRBD2; CDR3: CASSLGARLAASTDTQYF; DNA: TGTGCCAGCAGCTTAGGGGCGAGGCTAGCGGCTAGCACAGATACGCAGTATTTT
size: NA; J: TRBJ2-2; V: TRBV5-1; D: NA; CDR3: CASSTNRESTGELFF; DNA: TGCGCCAGCAGCACAAACAGGGAAAGTACCGGGGAGCTGTTTTTT
size: NA; J: TRBJ1-5; V: TRBV28; D: NA; CDR3: CASLTPVGNQPQHF; DNA: TGTGCCAGCCTTACACCGGTGGGCAATCAGCCCCAGCATTTT
size: NA; J: TRBJ1-1; V: TRBV30; D: NA; CDR3: CAWSTGPGEAFF; DNA: TGTGCCTGGAGCACAGGGCCAGGGGAAGCTTTCTTT